This T cell receptor beta chain stems from a study of T cells in Graves' hyperthyroidism and ophthalmopathy. General study points: Stable hyperthyroidism was told apart from ophthalmopathy by a model built on 13 V-J features. Blood also held most thyroid clonotypes expanded beyond 0.001.

Germline V gene data show CDR1 as SQVTM and CDR2 as ANQGSEA. The CDR3 extends over 11 amino acids. Stable disease denoted Graves' hyperthyroidism without ophthalmopathy progression within 18 months. Hyperthyroidism patients were newly diagnosed, had disease duration under 2 months, and were aged 18 to 65 years. This clonotype was detected only once. What it binds is not known. The junction shows a germline mismatch at one end, possibly a read error. Regions amplified from RNA transcripts were the TCR beta CDR3 regions. TCR CDR3 underwent first-round RT-PCR with the HTBI primer set. TCRdb passed the multiplex PCR reads through MiXCR, listing each CDR3 protein once. Of fewer than 750,000 distinct CDR3 sequences in the sample, around 46% were seen once.

Source material: peripheral blood or thyroid tissue (not recorded which). The J gene is TRBJ1-2, the V gene TRBV29-1; D possibly corresponds to TRBD1 (5 bases). The TCR sequence derives from a woman aged 18-35 years with Graves' hyperthyroidism. Here the CDR3 DNA reads TGCAGCGCCGGTGGGGGTTGGGGCTGCACCTTC. Translated: CSAGGGWGCTF. Complete variable domain (other parts from reference TRBV29-1 and TRBJ1-2): SAVISQKPSRDICQRGTSLTIQCQVDSQVTMMFWYRQQPGQSLTLIATANQGSEATYESGFVIDKFPISRPNLTFSTLTVSNMSPEDSSIYLCSAGGGWGCTFGSGTRLTVV.